This T cell receptor beta chain was identified in a study of blood T cells in healthy people across ages. With regard to this clonotype: Its antigen is not known.

The V gene lost 4 bases and the J gene lost 5 bases, with 15 bases spanning the gap. Germline V gene lookup returns CDR1 MNHEY and CDR2 SVGAGI. This CDR3 has 14 residues. Study-wide results and limits: Aged donors had fewer naive CD4+ cells and lower diversity than long-lived donors. Investigators treated diversity estimates from one million T cells as underestimates. PBMCs were not sorted, which prevented a conclusive comparison of naive versus antigen-experienced cells.

A second PCR, run for roughly 7 to 12 cycles, used a sample-barcoded 5' primer plus a J-beta primer mix. TCRdb itself ran the 5' RACE reads through MiXCR, one entry per CDR3 protein. The profile shows roughly 1,300,000 distinct CDR3 sequences, approximately 59% of them singletons. This sequence was found in a man aged 18 to 30 in good health. Sequencing was done on a sample of blood. This rearrangement joins TRBV6-5 to TRBJ2-7; possible D gene TRBD1, 6 bases. The CDR3 loop reads CASSWSRGSNEQYF. In DNA, the CDR3 is TGTGCCAGCAGTTGGAGCAGGGGATCCAACGAGCAGTACTTC.